This T cell receptor (beta chain) was observed in a study of cytomegalovirus exposure and HLA in healthy donors (dated by TCRdb to about 2017). For the wider study: In an earlier analysis of roughly 500 of the donors, 250 to 350 Gb of sequence data and 100 million or so unique TCR beta sequences from about 179 million T cells were reported. Besides the first cohort of 550 to 750 subjects, a separate validation cohort made up of around 120 different subjects was used. About five DR-DQ haplotypes were handled as single units for association and clustering because linkage in the cohort was strong. Genome-wide SNP genotypes for about 65% of the roughly 670 donors were used in a later genetic analysis, which treated that subset as a discovery cohort. Donor age, sex, ethnicity and CMV serostatus were compiled together with the repertoire data. The study profiled the T cell repertoires of under 850 subjects by immunosequencing and related them to cytomegalovirus serostatus. Across about 370 genotyped donors of the cohort, an average of roughly 250,000 unique TCR beta nucleotide sequences per donor were sequenced, and 15% to 20% of those sequences were non-productive. All discovery cohort repertoires had been generated on a single sequencing platform. The aim of the study was to test whether cataloging public T cell receptors could identify signatures of past pathogen exposure. The later analysis used no new phenotypic data to find candidate immune exposures, relying instead on TCR beta sequences and their occurrence across donors. Of the 350 to 450 genotyped donors, approximately 80% fell in the genetic ancestry cluster associated with self-reported Caucasian donors. The number of donors typed differed by locus, with roughly 629-640 for A, B, C, DRB1 and DQB1, roughly 550 for DQA1, about 610 for DPA1, and around 450 for DPB1. An earlier analysis of around 580 of the donors used high-throughput TCR beta sequencing to judge whether each TCR beta V gene segment behaved as functional or pseudogenic. An early release that covered 640 HLA-typed donors contained around 300 gigabases of sequencing data and tens of millions of unique TCR sequences. Class I and class II HLA loci were covered by the typing at four-digit resolution. To predict cytomegalovirus infection status, the study brought together high-throughput TCR immunosequencing, statistical association of individual TCRs with disease status, and machine learning. A later analysis re-examined previously published TCR beta repertoires from over 500 donors and added high-resolution HLA genotyping to investigate patterns of TCR occurrence.

Libraries were made using the immunoSEQ multiplex PCR assay. The multiplex PCR relied on a mix of 60 forward primers for TCR Vbeta segments and 13 reverse primers for TCR Jbeta segments. A multiplex PCR assay on genomic DNA amplified the CDR3 region of rearranged TCR beta genes. The amplified TCR beta libraries were sequenced on the Illumina HiSeq System as 87-base-pair reads. As for the original processing: Across the 600 to 700 repertoires, a later analysis counted some 80 million unique TCR beta chains, 9 million to 14 million of which were shared by at least two donors. To remove PCR and sequencing errors, raw reads were error-corrected and collapsed into unique sequences using a nearest-neighbor algorithm that merged closely related sequences. V, D and J gene segments were assigned by aligning CDR3 sequences to IMGT reference sequences. Each retained sequence needed at least a six-nucleotide match to both a V gene segment and a J gene segment. Rearrangements were classified as productive when the CDR3 lacked stop codons and remained in frame with V and J, and all other rearrangements were classified as non-productive. CDR3 was defined according to IMGT convention as the region running from the second conserved V-encoded cysteine to the conserved J-encoded phenylalanine. In an earlier analysis of around 640 of the donors, sequences lacking an unambiguous match to a single V gene segment were excluded. An earlier analysis of a few hundred of the donors called V segments functional above 56.7% productive rearrangements and segregating when the between-donor standard deviation exceeded 5%. To diagnose cytomegalovirus status from the catalog of TCR beta chain sequences, a statistical classification framework was built. In a later analysis, TCR nucleotide sequences were compared against IMGT/GENE-DB human TR gene sequences so that V and J genes could be assigned. In a later analysis, CDR3 sequences and most-parsimonious VDJ recombination scenarios were assigned using the TCRdist pipeline. In a later analysis, each TCR beta chain was defined by its CDR3 amino acid sequence together with its V-gene family, and reads without a unique V-gene family were excluded. To address suspected cross-contamination and a sequencing artifact, a later analysis removed 592 highly shared, low-generation-probability nucleotide sequences. In a later analysis, a clonal expansion index was calculated for each public chain from normalized within-repertoire ranks of inferred template counts. A later analysis computed generation probabilities with a VDJ recombination model fitted to out-of-frame rearrangements, and checked the results against IGoR. Hypergeometric tests were used in a later analysis to score TCR-TCR, TCR-HLA and TCR-CMV co-occurrence, with a repertoire-size bias correction applied to the TCR pairs. A later analysis estimated false discovery rates by permuting HLA or CMV assignments 20 times. In a later analysis, co-occurring TCRs were grouped using DBSCAN, with TCRdist sequence similarity added in when clustering inside HLA-allele-positive subsets. For co-occurrence clustering, repertoires with fewer than 30,000 or more than 120,000 public chains were excluded, along with roughly 5 repertoires with anomalous nucleotide sharing. Not all clones reach the TCRdb copy of this immuneACCESS table, which keeps in-frame sequences only. Checked studies attribute under half of the gap to unresolved V genes and leave the rest unexplained. V, J and clone size derive from that table, while D and trimming were established from the DNA sequence. Within this sample are about 180,000 clones, with roughly 87% of them counted one time only. The ten largest clonotypes hold roughly 1.4% of the sample.

Note on this clone: No antigen is known for it. No base-level quality is on record; no much larger clone is a single base apart.

The cohort was made up of 666 healthy bone marrow donors. At the time of sampling, every cohort member was nominally healthy, though immune exposures that went unrecorded were likely present. The donor tested CMV seronegative, placing the donor among the 352 seronegative members of the cohort. Every donor gave a peripheral blood sample, and the peripheral blood mononuclear cells from that sample were used for TCR beta sequencing. Genomic DNA extraction from the blood cell samples was performed with the Qiagen DNeasy Blood Extraction Kit. On the study overall, not on this receptor specifically: In a later analysis, most CMV-associated TCR beta chains were found to appear HLA-restricted, with HLA associations seemingly driven largely by CMV exposure. When HLA alleles, especially DR and DQ, strongly co-occurred, TCR associations were difficult to assign to individual alleles. While some public TCRs were present in many individuals, most TCR sequences turned up only very rarely across donors. Compared with the 666-donor mean, donors in an Asian-associated ancestry cluster had fewer N-insertions in productive TCRs, according to a later genetic analysis. The study gave a list of under 200 TCR beta chains associated with cytomegalovirus. The sequencing pipeline was judged likely to have produced a cluster of highly shared sequence variants as a technical artifact. Roughly uniform sequencing depth across donors was assumed in presence/absence analyses, although this assumption may not hold. Because counts were too low, about 18 rarely observed V segments, including chromosome 9 orphons, were excluded from the earlier analysis of 587 of the donors. Cytomegalovirus status was reported to be diagnosed by the classifier with high specificity and sensitivity in both the original and validation cohorts. V-gene and J-gene trimming of TCR beta chains was associated with a missense DCLRE1C variant in a later genetic analysis, and the association was replicated in an independent cohort. A further reported finding was that TCR beta sequences accurately predicted the HLA-A and HLA-B alleles for most subjects in the first cohort. The authors suggested that the approach could potentially be extended to other disease states and immunological phenotypes. Only TCR beta chains were sequenced in this cohort, and the absence of alpha or paired-chain data limited detectable features. In an earlier analysis of several hundred of the donors, most TCR beta V segments were observed in productive rearrangements about 87% or about 30% of the time, broadly matching IMGT annotations. Three of the identified cytomegalovirus-associated TCR beta chains were confirmed in vitro to be specific for cytomegalovirus antigens. The only immune exposure information available for the cohort was CMV serostatus. In a later analysis, the rate of TCR association differed among HLA loci, with DRB1 alleles having the most associated TCRs and HLA-C alleles having the fewest. In a later analysis, about 16,000 TCR beta sequences were associated with specific HLA alleles at a false discovery rate of 0.05. Several of the top co-occurrence clusters appeared to be linked to parvovirus B19, influenza, CMV and Epstein-Barr virus, according to a later analysis. Because HLA typing was missing for some donors at each locus, association tests included only the typed subset. Linkage disequilibrium might explain the correlated functional status among segregating V segments, but an unknown experimental factor could not be ruled out. A later analysis found that HLA-associated TCR beta chains were more clonally expanded and had lower generation probabilities than equally common non-associated chains.

This TCR was recovered from a man aged 40-50 years in good health and CMV-seronegative. The material sequenced was PBMCs.

The sequence in DNA is TGCGCCAGCAGCTTGGGTCGCGCTCAAGAGACCCAGTACTTC. It is translated as CASSLGRAQETQYF. The rearranged segments are TRBV5-1 and TRBJ2-5, with the D segment identity uncertain. Trimming takes 0 bases from V and 2 bases from J, and the germline ends sit 8 bases apart. The CDR3 starts with the cysteine, ends with the phenylalanine, and has 14 residues. The kept DNA is CDR3 alone, 42 bases in frame from the first base. Based on the germline V gene, the CDR1 and CDR2 sequences are SGHRS and YFSETQ.